A single sample is the source of the 10 T cell receptor beta chains below, sequenced in a study of CD8 T cells in Susac syndrome. RNA was extracted with the RNeasy kit, and a quantity of about 0.45 to 1 ug was reverse transcribed using random hexamers. TCRdb recomputed calls from the immunoSEQ multiplex PCR reads with MiXCR, one row per CDR3 protein. The table lists under 200,000 distinct CDR3 sequences, 91% of them singletons, with about 0.1% in the top ten. Sequencing was performed on CD4+ T cells from PBMCs. The receptors here all came from a human donor with Susac syndrome.

The chain's CDR3 is CASSRDRVEQYF. The CDR3 region has the DNA TGTGCCAGCAGTCGCGACAGGGTCGAGCAGTACTTC. The rearrangement uses TRBV6-1 and TRBJ2-7, with 7 bases that match TRBD1. V shed 5 bases, J shed 6 bases, and the junction held 4 bases outside the gene matches. The germline V gene encodes CDR1 MNHNS and CDR2 SASEGT. This CDR3 is built from 12 residues.

The rearrangement joins TRBV7-2 to TRBJ2-2; possibly TRBD1 for D (6 bases). V was shortened by 5 bases and J by 5 bases, with 12 bases between the two germline ends. The CDR3 covers 14 residues. CDR1 is SGHTA, CDR2 FQGNSA, per germline. The CDR3 loop reads CASSPNRVTGELFF. Here the CDR3 DNA reads TGTGCCAGCAGCCCGAACAGGGTTACCGGGGAGCTGTTTTTT.

J is TRBJ1-4 and V is TRBV7-2; maybe TRBD1 (5 bases). The CDR3 is made up of 15 amino acids. V was shortened by 5 bases and J by 8 bases, with 18 bases between the two germline ends. From germline, CDR1 is SGHTA and CDR2 FQGNSA. The CDR3 coding sequence is TGTGCCAGCAGCCCCGGGGCCAGCCAGGGAGAAAAACTGTTTTTT. As protein: CASSPGASQGEKLFF. Filled out from reference TRBV7-2 and TRBJ1-4, the complete variable domain reads GAGVSQSPSNKVTEKGKDVELRCDPISGHTALYWYRQSLGQGLEFLIYFQGNSAPDKSGLPSDRFSAERTGGSVSTLTIQRTQQEDSAVYLCASSPGASQGEKLFFGSGTQLSVL.

The J gene is TRBJ2-7, the V gene TRBV4-1; TRBD2 agrees at 8 bases. CDR1 is MGHRA and CDR2 is YSYEKL in the germline V gene. The trim removed 3 bases at V and 3 bases at J, leaving 7 bases unmatched. The CDR3 is 15 amino acids. The CDR3 nucleotides are TGCGCCAGCAGCCATCCGGGACTAGGGGACTACGAGCAGTACTTC. Residues: CASSHPGLGDYEQYF.

The chain combines TRBV12-3 or TRBV12-4 with TRBJ2-3, with 8 bases identical to TRBD1. The CDR3 is 16 amino acids. Trimming at V came to 5 bases and at J to 0 bases, leaving 7 bases not matched to a gene. CDR3 bases: TGTGCCAGCAGTCCGCTTAGGACAGGGAGCACAGATACGCAGTATTTT. Translation: CASSPLRTGSTDTQYF.

This chain links TRBV9 with TRBJ2-3; TRBD1 matches 7 bases. This CDR3 comprises 15 residues. V lost 3 bases and J lost 0; bases outside the gene matches: 4. Germline-derived CDR1 and CDR2 are SGDLS and YYNGEE. This CDR3 is CASSETGLSTDTQYF. The DNA of the CDR3 is TGTGCCAGCAGCGAGACAGGGCTTAGCACAGATACGCAGTATTTT.

V gene TRBV12-3 or TRBV12-4 combines with J gene TRBJ2-2, with 7 bases that match TRBD2. The CDR3 covers 16 residues. Germline trimming cut 1 base from V and 2 bases from J; bases unmatched to any gene: 4. CDR3 in DNA: TGTGCCAGCAGTTTAGTGGCGGGGGAAAACACCGGGGAGCTGTTTTTT. Its translation: CASSLVAGENTGELFF.

The rearrangement joins TRBV5-4 to TRBJ2-1; possibly TRBD2 for D (5 bases). The V gene lost 4 bases and the J gene lost 4 bases, with 18 bases spanning the gap. This CDR3 contains 16 residues. Germline lookup yields CDR1 SGHNT and CDR2 YYREEE (reference sequence). The CDR3: CASSRKTSVSYNEQFF. The CDR3 DNA sequence: TGTGCCAGCAGCCGGAAAACTAGTGTATCATACAATGAGCAGTTCTTC.

V is TRBV7-9 and J is TRBJ1-6; perhaps TRBD1 as D (6 bases). CDR3 size: 15 residues. With 7 bases removed from V and 7 bases from J, the gap between germline ends came to 17 bases. Looked up from germline, CDR1 is SEHNR and CDR2 is FQNEAQ (reference sequence). In nucleotides, the CDR3 is TGTGCCAGCAACGGCTGGACAGCGACGAATTCACCCCTCCACTTT. Residues: CASNGWTATNSPLHF.

A few counts support this clonotype. This rearrangement joins TRBV7-9 to TRBJ1-1; the match to TRBD1 covers 8 bases. The trim removed 4 bases at V and 0 bases at J, leaving 1 base unmatched. The CDR3 totals 14 residues. Germline V gene data show CDR1 as SEHNR and CDR2 as FQNEAQ (reference sequence). The CDR3 coding sequence is TGTGCCAGCAGCTGGACAGGGTTGAACACTGAAGCTTTCTTT. Residues: CASSWTGLNTEAFF. Based on the CDR3 plus reference TRBV7-9 and TRBJ1-1, the full variable domain is DTGVSQNPRHKITKRGQNVTFRCDPISEHNRLYWYRQTLGQGPEFLTYFQNEAQLEKSRLLSDRFSAERPKGSFSTLEIQRTEQGDSAMYLCASSWTGLNTEAFFGQGTRLTVV.